This T cell receptor (beta chain) comes out of a study of shared clonotypes between healthy human individuals. Germline V gives CDR1 SEHNR, CDR2 FQNEAQ (reference sequence). The CDR3 is 15 residues long. V lost 2 bases and J lost 5, with 15 bases in between. The method was immunoSEQ multiplex PCR; TCRdb's version includes in-frame clones alone and lacks a portion of them. The sample shows more than 2,000,000 clones, around nine tenths of them seen only once. This TCR derives from a man aged 18-30 years in good health. Sequenced input: naive CD4+ T cells sorted from blood. Subset noted: CD45RA+ positively selected. The J gene is TRBJ2-5, the V gene TRBV7-9; the D gene is possibly TRBD2 (6 bases). CDR3 loop: CASSLSAGRWETQYF. The CDR3 bases are TGTGCCAGCAGCTTATCGGCAGGGAGGTGGGAGACCCAGTACTTC.